Each of the 27 T cell receptor beta chains below was sequenced from the same sample in a study of T cell responses to AZD1222 COVID-19 vaccine. Clones were read by immunoSEQ multiplex PCR, and TCRdb kept only the in-frame ones, dropping some. The sample shows 65,000 to 95,000 clones, about 85% of them seen only once. The input for sequencing was peripheral blood, taken on day 0 of AZD1222 vaccination. The receptors were sampled from an adult in good health.

The gene calls are TRBV2 and TRBJ2-1; weak D call: TRBD2 (5 bases). The length of the CDR3 is 16 residues. Germline V gene sequence: CDR1 SNHLY, CDR2 FYNNEI. Trimming removed 0 bases from V and 4 bases from J, with 13 bases in between. The CDR3 coding sequence is TGTGCCAGCAGTGAAGCGTTGACTATGTCTTACAATGAGCAGTTCTTC. Protein sequence: CASSEALTMSYNEQFF.

This clone was found a few times. The chain is built from TRBV19 and TRBJ2-7; 9 nucleotides line up with TRBD1. The trim removed 10 bases at V and 0 bases at J, leaving 7 bases unmatched. This CDR3 is 14 amino acids long. Germline CDR1 LNHDA, CDR2 SQIVND (reference sequence). The CDR3 nucleotides read TGTGCCACCGGCGGGGACAGGGCCTCCTACGAGCAGTACTTC. Amino acids: CATGGDRASYEQYF.

The chain uses TRBV5-8 and TRBJ2-1, with D perhaps assigned TRBD1 or TRBD2 (5 bases each). The CDR3 is 16 amino acids. CDR1 and CDR2 from the germline V gene are SGHTS and YDEGEE. V shed 4 bases and J shed 1 base, with 15 bases lying between them. This chain's CDR3 is CASSLDFAGSYNEQFF. The CDR3 nucleotides read TGTGCCAGCAGCCTGGACTTCGCAGGGTCCTACAATGAGCAGTTCTTC.

The chain is built from TRBV5-1 and TRBJ1-1; D possibly corresponds to TRBD1 (5 bases). Trimming cost V 0 bases and J 11 bases, with 23 bases left between them. CDR3 size: 16 residues. CDR1 is SGHRS, CDR2 YFSETQ, per germline. The CDR3 nucleotides read TGCGCCAGCAGCTTGGTCTCCGGACAAGACTCCTTGCGGGCTTTCTTT. Protein: CASSLVSGQDSLRAFF.

The table lists this clone with a count of one. This chain uses TRBV7-9 with TRBJ2-7; the D gene is possibly TRBD1 (5 bases). Trimming left V 5 bases short and J 3 bases short, with 8 bases between. The CDR3 is 12 amino acids. From germline, CDR1 is SEHNR and CDR2 FQNEAQ (reference sequence). The CDR3 reads CASSLQGYEQYF. CDR3 coding DNA: TGTGCCAGCAGCCTCCAGGGCTACGAGCAGTACTTC.

The V call is TRBV5-1, the J call TRBJ2-4; 8 nucleotides match TRBD1. CDR1 is SGHRS and CDR2 is YFSETQ in the germline V gene. V gave up 0 bases and J gave up 8 bases; unmatched junction bases: 7. The CDR3 is made up of 15 amino acids. This chain's CDR3 is CASSLATGGGHIQYF. In DNA, the CDR3 is TGCGCCAGCAGCTTGGCTACAGGGGGAGGTCACATTCAGTACTTC.

The chain joins TRBV6-5 to TRBJ2-5; 10 positions match TRBD2. CDR3 length: 16 residues. CDR1 and CDR2 (germline): MNHEY, SVGAGI. V lost 0 bases to trimming and J lost 4 bases; unmatched junction nucleotides: 5. CDR3 residues: CASSYSASGGIETQYF. CDR3 nucleotide sequence: TGTGCCAGCAGTTACTCGGCTAGCGGGGGTATAGAGACCCAGTACTTC.

This clone turned up a few times. V usage is TRBV10-1 and J usage is TRBJ2-7; 7 positions match TRBD2. The CDR3 is 15 residues long. J was trimmed by 3 bases and V by 1 base; bases with no gene match: 6. Looked up from germline, CDR1 is WNHNN and CDR2 is SYGVQD (reference sequence). DNA for the CDR3: TGCGCCAGCAGTGAGTGGGGAGGGACGGTCTACGAGCAGTACTTC. Its translation: CASSEWGGTVYEQYF.

The rearrangement joins TRBV28 to TRBJ1-1, with D maybe TRBD1 (6 bases). The CDR3 spans 12 residues. The ends were cut back, 11 bases at V and 4 bases at J, with 14 bases in the middle. Germline V lookup: CDR1 MDHEN, CDR2 SYDVKM. In DNA, the CDR3 is TGTGCCGTATTAACAGGGAGCACTGAAGCTTTCTTT. This codes for CAVLTGSTEAFF. Based on the CDR3 plus reference TRBV28 and TRBJ1-1, the full variable domain is DVKVTQSSRYLVKRTGEKVFLECVQDMDHENMFWYRQDPGLGLRLIYFSYDVKMKEKGDIPEGYSVSREKKERFSLILESASTNQTSMYLCAVLTGSTEAFFGQGTRLTVV.

This chain links TRBV28 with TRBJ1-1; unclear D gene. CDR1 and CDR2 from the germline V gene are MDHEN and SYDVKM. The CDR3 is made up of 14 amino acids. The V and J ends lost 6 bases and 0 bases respectively, with 11 bases between them. For the CDR3, the DNA is TGTGCCAGCAGAACACGTAAGGTGAACACTGAAGCTTTCTTT. Protein product: CASRTRKVNTEAFF.

V gene TRBV7-9 combines with J gene TRBJ2-1; 8 bases are a match to TRBD1. Trimming cost V 6 bases and J 0 bases; bases outside gene matches: 7. This CDR3 has 16 residues. Germline CDR1 reads SEHNR; CDR2 reads FQNEAQ (reference sequence). Written as DNA, the CDR3 is TGTGCCAGCAGGAGCAGTACAGGGGGCTCCTACAATGAGCAGTTCTTC. Translation gives CASRSSTGGSYNEQFF.

Here the CDR3 reads CASSRQREETQYF. The DNA of the CDR3 is TGTGCCAGCAGCCGACAGCGAGAAGAGACCCAGTACTTC. The chain employs TRBV11-1 and TRBJ2-5; D is possibly TRBD1 (5 bases). The CDR3 spans 13 residues. V lost 5 bases, J lost 3 bases, and 10 bases lay in between. The germline gives CDR1 SGHAT, CDR2 FQDESV (reference sequence).

The V gene is TRBV28, the J gene TRBJ1-5; no firm D call. With 3 bases removed from V and 0 bases from J, the gap between germline ends came to 9 bases. The CDR3 totals 15 residues. CDR1 is MDHEN and CDR2 is SYDVKM in the germline V gene. CDR3 residues: CASSLDPGSNQPQHF. CDR3 DNA sequence: TGTGCCAGCAGTTTGGATCCCGGTAGCAATCAGCCCCAGCATTTT.

The chain joins TRBV6-5 to TRBJ2-7; TRBD1 matches 9 bases. There are 14 residues in the CDR3. Germline lookup yields CDR1 MNHEY and CDR2 SVGAGI. Trimming cost V 6 bases and J 3 bases; bases outside gene matches: 6. In DNA form, the CDR3 reads TGTGCCAGCAGGACCGGGACAGGGATCTACGAGCAGTACTTC. Its translation: CASRTGTGIYEQYF.

V is TRBV13 and J is TRBJ2-3; D unclear. The ends were cut back, 5 bases at V and 0 bases at J, with 9 bases in the middle. Germline V CDR1 and CDR2: PRHDT, FYEKMQ (reference sequence). The CDR3 totals 14 residues. CDR3: CASSHAASTDTQYF. In DNA, the CDR3 is TGTGCCAGCAGCCACGCCGCTAGCACAGATACGCAGTATTTT.

This clone was seen more than once but under ten times. The V and J genes are TRBV11-2 and TRBJ2-7; the D gene is possibly TRBD2 (6 bases). The CDR3 is made up of 12 amino acids. CDR1 is SGHAT and CDR2 is FQNNGV in the germline V gene. V was shortened by 1 base and J by 9 bases, with 10 bases between the two germline ends. The CDR3 reads CASSLVVGGQYF. The CDR3, as DNA: TGTGCCAGCAGCTTAGTGGTGGGGGGGCAGTACTTC.

V usage is TRBV28 and J usage is TRBJ2-7; 10 nucleotides align to TRBD2. From germline, CDR1 is MDHEN and CDR2 SYDVKM. The CDR3 contains 17 residues. J gave up 3 bases and V 6 bases, and 14 bases lay outside the gene matches. CDR3: CASSSPRGSSGGYEQYF. In DNA form, the CDR3 reads TGTGCCAGCAGCTCTCCTCGCGGGTCTAGCGGGGGCTACGAGCAGTACTTC.

The J gene is TRBJ1-2, the V gene TRBV28; D uncertain. Germline CDR1 MDHEN, CDR2 SYDVKM. The germline V and J ends were trimmed by 6 bases and 8 bases, with 10 bases remaining between them. The CDR3 length is 11 residues. The CDR3 loop is CASSRITGYTF. The CDR3 DNA reads TGTGCCAGCAGCAGGATAACAGGCTACACCTTC.

This clone appeared a single time. The chain has TRBV9 and TRBJ2-1, with D perhaps matching TRBD1 (5 bases). V lost 0 bases to trimming and J lost 8 bases, with 9 bases between them. Germline assignment: CDR1 SGDLS and CDR2 YYNGEE. The CDR3 runs 13 residues. The CDR3 protein is CASSVALGDEQFF. In nucleotides, the CDR3 is TGTGCCAGCAGCGTAGCTTTAGGGGATGAGCAGTTCTTC.

The chain recombines TRBV6-5 with TRBJ1-2, with TRBD1 matching 8 bases. The CDR3 covers 13 residues. In germline, CDR1 is MNHEY, CDR2 SVGAGI. The V segment lost 7 bases and the J segment 5 bases; nucleotides outside the gene matches: 6. Here the CDR3 reads CASIKTGAYGYTF. Here the CDR3 DNA reads TGTGCCAGCATTAAGACAGGGGCTTATGGCTACACCTTC.

The gene calls are TRBV19 and TRBJ1-2, with 8 bases fitting TRBD1. Germline CDR1 LNHDA, CDR2 SQIVND (reference sequence). J lost 4 bases, V lost 5 bases, and 9 bases had no gene match. The CDR3 extends over 15 amino acids. The CDR3, as DNA: TGTGCCAGTAGTGAACGACCGGGACAGGCCTATGGCTACACCTTC. Encoded protein: CASSERPGQAYGYTF.

The rearrangement joins TRBV7-3 to TRBJ1-6, with TRBD1 as a possible D gene (6 bases). This CDR3 region has 15 residues. The V gene's germline CDR1 is SGHTA and CDR2 FQGTGA. Deletions cut 2 bases from V and 6 bases from J, with 11 bases between. As DNA, the CDR3 is TGTGCCAGCAGCTTATCTGGGGGCAGTAATTCACCCCTCCACTTT. Translated: CASSLSGGSNSPLHF.

J is TRBJ1-6 and V is TRBV3-1 (or the pseudogene TRBV3-2); D perhaps matches TRBD1 (5 bases). The CDR3 sequence is 16 residues long. Trimming took 4 bases from V and 2 from J, leaving 12 bases between them. CDR1 is LGHDT and CDR2 is YNNKEL in the germline V gene (reference sequence). CDR3 nucleotides: TGTGCCAGCAGCCCCTTCGGGGGTCCCTATAATTCACCCCTCCACTTT. Translated, it gives CASSPFGGPYNSPLHF.

This clone was counted a few times. The genes are TRBV6-6 and TRBJ2-2; tentative D call: TRBD2 (5 bases). The CDR3 length is 14 residues. CDR1 and CDR2 from the germline V gene are MNHNY and SVGAGI (reference sequence). The V end lost 2 bases, the J end lost 4 bases, and 8 bases lay between the germline ends. CDR3 sequence reads: CASSYEGSTGELFF. The CDR3 bases are TGTGCCAGCAGTTACGAGGGAAGCACCGGGGAGCTGTTTTTT.

This chain uses TRBV12-3 or TRBV12-4 with TRBJ2-5; D possibly corresponds to TRBD1 (6 bases). Trimming shortened V by 3 bases and J by 3 bases, and 8 bases separated the two germline ends. The CDR3 contains 13 residues. The CDR3 protein is CASSFGQKETQYF. The CDR3 bases are TGTGCCAGCAGTTTCGGACAGAAAGAGACCCAGTACTTC.

This rearrangement joins TRBV9 to TRBJ1-3, with D perhaps matching TRBD1 (5 bases). The CDR3 runs 16 residues. V was cut by 6 bases and J by 0 bases, with 16 bases left in between. CDR1 is SGDLS, CDR2 YYNGEE, per germline. The DNA for the CDR3 is TGTGCCAGCACCCAGGTGGGGCTTAACTCTGGAAACACCATATATTTT. Amino acid sequence: CASTQVGLNSGNTIYF.

The rearrangement uses TRBV6-5 and TRBJ2-7; D might be TRBD1 (6 bases). CDR1 is MNHEY and CDR2 is SVGAGI in the germline V gene. The V end was cut by 8 bases, the J end by 7 bases, with 9 bases between. The CDR3 extends over 10 amino acids. CDR3 loop: CASQGREQYF. The CDR3 bases are TGTGCCAGCCAGGGGAGAGAGCAGTACTTC.